This entry lists 2 T cell receptor beta chains sequenced from one sample in a study of blood T cell repertoires in COVID-19. The assay was immunoSEQ multiplex PCR, and TCRdb's table has in-frame clones only and misses some. Here the sample spans approximately 100,000 clones, 84% being singletons. The specimen sequenced was peripheral blood. The receptors were gathered from a woman in her forties or fifties with acute or convalescent COVID-19.

The rearrangement links TRBV2 to TRBJ2-7; D may be TRBD1 (5 bases). Trimming cost V 6 bases and J 2 bases, with 14 bases left between them. The CDR3 runs 14 residues. Germline V CDR1 and CDR2: SNHLY, FYNNEI. The CDR3, as DNA: TGTGCCAGCAGGGACACAGTCCCGGCCTACGAGCAGTACTTC. Translating it yields CASRDTVPAYEQYF.

This clone was counted once. The rearrangement uses TRBV3-1 (or the pseudogene TRBV3-2) and TRBJ1-1; D is unresolved. Germline CDR1 and CDR2: LGHDT and YNNKEL (reference sequence). V lost 2 bases and J 7 bases, leaving 5 bases between the germline ends. The CDR3 extends over 11 amino acids. The CDR3 sequence is CASSQSGEAFF. CDR3 nucleotide sequence: TGTGCCAGCAGCCAATCAGGTGAAGCTTTCTTT.